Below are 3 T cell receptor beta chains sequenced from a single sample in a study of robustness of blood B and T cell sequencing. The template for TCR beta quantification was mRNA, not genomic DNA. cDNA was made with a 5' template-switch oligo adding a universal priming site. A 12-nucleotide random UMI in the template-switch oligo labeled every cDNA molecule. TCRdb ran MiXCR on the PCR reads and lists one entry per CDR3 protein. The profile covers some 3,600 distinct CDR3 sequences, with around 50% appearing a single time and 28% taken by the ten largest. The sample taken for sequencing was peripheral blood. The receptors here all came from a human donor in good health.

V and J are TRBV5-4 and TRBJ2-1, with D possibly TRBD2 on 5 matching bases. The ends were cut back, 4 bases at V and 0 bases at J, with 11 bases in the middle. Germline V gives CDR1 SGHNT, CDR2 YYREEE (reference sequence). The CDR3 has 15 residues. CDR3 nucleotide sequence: TGTGCCAGCAGCCCTAGCCTGAGCTCCTACAATGAGCAGTTCTTC. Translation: CASSPSLSSYNEQFF.

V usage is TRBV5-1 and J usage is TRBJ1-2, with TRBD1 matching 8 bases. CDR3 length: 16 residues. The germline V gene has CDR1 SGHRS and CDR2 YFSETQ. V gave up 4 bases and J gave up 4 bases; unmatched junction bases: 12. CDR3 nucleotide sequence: TGCGCCAGCAGCCTGGCTGGACAGGGATGGAGCTATGGCTACACCTTC. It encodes CASSLAGQGWSYGYTF.

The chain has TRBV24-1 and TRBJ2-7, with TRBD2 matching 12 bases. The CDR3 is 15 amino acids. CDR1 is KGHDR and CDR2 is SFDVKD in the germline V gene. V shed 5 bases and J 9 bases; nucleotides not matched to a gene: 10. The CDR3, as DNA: TGTGCCACCAGTGGGCCAGGACTAGCGGGGTTCGTGCAGTACTTC. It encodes CATSGPGLAGFVQYF.